This is a list of T cell receptor beta chains from one sample in a study of control samples from healthy donors and cancer patients. Assay used: immunoSEQ multiplex PCR; TCRdb lists only in-frame clones, some missing. In the table there are 170,000 or so clones, approximately 94% of which are singletons. The sample comprised blood. The receptors stem from a woman in her late teens or twenties in good health. The CDR3 runs from the conserved cysteine through the conserved F or W. A D gene is named only where the DNA matches it firmly. The size field is filled for only some rows; it gives once, few, many or a size class.

cdr3_nt cdr3_aa j_call d_call cdr3_length v_call clone_size
TGTGCCAGCCCCAGTCGGACAGGGACATACTATGGCTACACCTTC CASPSRTGTYYGYTF TRBJ1-2 . 15 TRBV21-1 once
TGTGCCACCAGTGATTTGACGGGGACTGAAGCTTTCTTT CATSDLTGTEAFF TRBJ1-1 . 13 TRBV24-1 once
TGTGCCAGCAGCTTGGACGCAGGGTCCAATGAGCAGTTCTTC CASSLDAGSNEQFF TRBJ2-1 . 14 TRBV7-9 few
TGTGCCAGTAAAGAAAGGGACTGGTCACCCCTCCACTTT CASKERDWSPLHF TRBJ1-6 . 13 TRBV12-3/TRBV12-4 .
TGCGCCAGCAGCCCGAGGGACAGTGGATACTCCTACAATGAGCAGTTCTTC CASSPRDSGYSYNEQFF TRBJ2-1 TRBD1 17 TRBV5-1 .
TGTGCCACCAGTGATTATGGTAGCGGGGGCACAGATACGCAGTATTTT CATSDYGSGGTDTQYF TRBJ2-3 TRBD2 16 TRBV24-1 .
TGTGCCAGCAGGGCTCCAGGGTTGTATAACTATGGCTACACCTTC CASRAPGLYNYGYTF TRBJ1-2 . 15 TRBV6-5 .
TGTGCCAGCAGCCAACCAGGGAACACTGAAGCTTTCTTT CASSQPGNTEAFF TRBJ1-1 . 13 TRBV14 .
TGTGCCAGCAGTAGGGGGGGCGGAGGAGAAAAACTGTTTTTT CASSRGGGGEKLFF TRBJ1-4 . 14 TRBV25-1 .
TGCGCCAGCAGCTTGGACCCGAATCAAGAGACCCAGTACTTC CASSLDPNQETQYF TRBJ2-5 . 14 TRBV5-1 .
TGTGCCAGCAGTTACTCGTGGGGGGTTGGAGAAAAACTGTTTTTT CASSYSWGVGEKLFF TRBJ1-4 . 15 TRBV6-5 .
TGCGCCAGCAGAGGCCTCCTAGGCGAAGAACCCTACGAGCAGTACTTC CASRGLLGEEPYEQYF TRBJ2-7 . 16 TRBV5-1 .
TGTGCCAGCAGTTTAGGAGGCCAGCCCCAGCATTTT CASSLGGQPQHF TRBJ1-5 . 12 TRBV12-3/TRBV12-4 once
TGTGCCAGCAGCGTAGGGACACCGAACACTGAAGCTTTCTTT CASSVGTPNTEAFF TRBJ1-1 . 14 TRBV9 .
TGTGCCAGTAGTCTCCCCACCGGGGAGCTGTTTTTT CASSLPTGELFF TRBJ2-2 . 12 TRBV19 .
TGTGCCAGCAGCTTAGGAGTTTTAGGGGGTCTAAGCTATGGCTACACCTTC CASSLGVLGGLSYGYTF TRBJ1-2 . 17 TRBV7-2 once
TGTGCCAGCAGCGAGTACAATCAGCCCCAGCATTTT CASSEYNQPQHF TRBJ1-5 . 12 TRBV7-9 .
TGTGCCAGCAGTTCCACCTACGAGCAGTACTTC CASSSTYEQYF TRBJ2-7 . 11 TRBV6-2/TRBV6-3 .
TGTGCCAGCAGCCAAGACCAGGGTTTGGCAACTAATGAAAAACTGTTTTTT CASSQDQGLATNEKLFF TRBJ1-4 . 17 TRBV3-1/TRBV3-2 .
TGTGCCAGCAGCTTAGGGCGTCCGCACTACTACGAGCAGTACTTC CASSLGRPHYYEQYF TRBJ2-7 . 15 TRBV7-8 .
TGTGCCAGCACACTGATCCAGGGGAGCTATGGCTACACCTTC CASTLIQGSYGYTF TRBJ1-2 . 14 TRBV7-2 .
TGTGCCAGTACCGCCTCGGCGGGTGAAAAACTGTTTTTT CASTASAGEKLFF TRBJ1-4 . 13 TRBV19 few
TGTGCCAGCAGCGGCAGGGGTTGGTTTGCTTTCTTT CASSGRGWFAFF TRBJ1-1 . 12 TRBV11-2 .
TGTGCCAGCTCACCACGACAGCCAGGTGGCTACACCTTC CASSPRQPGGYTF TRBJ1-2 . 13 TRBV18 once